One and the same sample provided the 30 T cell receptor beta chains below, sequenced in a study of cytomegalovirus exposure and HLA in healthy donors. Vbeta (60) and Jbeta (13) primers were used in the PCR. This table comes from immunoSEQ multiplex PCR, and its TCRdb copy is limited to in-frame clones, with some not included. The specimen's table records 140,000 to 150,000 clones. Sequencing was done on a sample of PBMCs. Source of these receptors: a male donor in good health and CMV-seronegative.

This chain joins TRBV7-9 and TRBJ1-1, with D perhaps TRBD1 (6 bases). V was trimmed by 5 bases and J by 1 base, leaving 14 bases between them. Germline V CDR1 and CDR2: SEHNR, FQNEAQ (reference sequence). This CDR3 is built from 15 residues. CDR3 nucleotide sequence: TGTGCCAGCAGCCCTAGGTGGGGGCGGAACACTGAAGCTTTCTTT. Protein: CASSPRWGRNTEAFF.

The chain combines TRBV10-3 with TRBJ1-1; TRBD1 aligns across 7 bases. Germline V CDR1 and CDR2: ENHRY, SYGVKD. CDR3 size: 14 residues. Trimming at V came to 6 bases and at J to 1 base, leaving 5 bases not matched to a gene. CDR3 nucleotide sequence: TGTGCCATCAGGAAGGGGACAGAGAACACTGAAGCTTTCTTT. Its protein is CAIRKGTENTEAFF.

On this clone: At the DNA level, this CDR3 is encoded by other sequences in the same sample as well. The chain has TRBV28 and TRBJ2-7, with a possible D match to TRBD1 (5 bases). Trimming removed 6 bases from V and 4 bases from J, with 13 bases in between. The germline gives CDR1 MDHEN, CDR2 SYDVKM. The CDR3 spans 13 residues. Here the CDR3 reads CASSLGRVYEQYF. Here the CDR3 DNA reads TGTGCCAGCAGCCTCGGCAGGGTATACGAGCAGTACTTC. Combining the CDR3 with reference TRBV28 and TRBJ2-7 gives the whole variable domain DVKVTQSSRYLVKRTGEKVFLECVQDMDHENMFWYRQDPGLGLRLIYFSYDVKMKEKGDIPEGYSVSREKKERFSLILESASTNQTSMYLCASSLGRVYEQYFGPGTRLTVT.

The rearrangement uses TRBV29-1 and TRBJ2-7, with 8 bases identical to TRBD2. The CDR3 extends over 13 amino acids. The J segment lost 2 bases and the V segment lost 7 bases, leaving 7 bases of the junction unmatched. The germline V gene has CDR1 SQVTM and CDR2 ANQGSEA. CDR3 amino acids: CSALTGGAYEQYF. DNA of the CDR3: TGCAGCGCGTTAACGGGAGGGGCCTACGAGCAGTACTTC.

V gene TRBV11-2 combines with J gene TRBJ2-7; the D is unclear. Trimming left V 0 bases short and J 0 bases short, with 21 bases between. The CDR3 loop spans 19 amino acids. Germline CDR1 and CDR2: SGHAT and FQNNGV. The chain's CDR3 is CASSLDLSFIEQTSYEQYF. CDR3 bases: TGTGCCAGCAGCTTAGATCTAAGTTTTATAGAACAGACCTCCTACGAGCAGTACTTC.

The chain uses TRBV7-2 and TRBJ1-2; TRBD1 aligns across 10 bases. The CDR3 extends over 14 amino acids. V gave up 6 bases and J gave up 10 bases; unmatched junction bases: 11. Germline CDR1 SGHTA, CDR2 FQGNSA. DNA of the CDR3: TGTGCCAGCAGTTCCCTTCGGACAGGGGGGATCTACACCTTC. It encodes CASSSLRTGGIYTF.

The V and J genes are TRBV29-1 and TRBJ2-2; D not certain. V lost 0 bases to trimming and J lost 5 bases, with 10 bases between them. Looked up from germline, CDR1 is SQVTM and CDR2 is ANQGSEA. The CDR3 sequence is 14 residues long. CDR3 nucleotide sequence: TGCAGCGTTGAAGATAATCCGGAGACCGGGGAGCTGTTTTTT. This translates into CSVEDNPETGELFF.

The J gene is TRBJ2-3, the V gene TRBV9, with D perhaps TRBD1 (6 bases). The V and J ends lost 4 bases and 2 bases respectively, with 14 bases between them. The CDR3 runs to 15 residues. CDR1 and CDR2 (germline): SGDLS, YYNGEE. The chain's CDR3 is CASSPTGYPTDTQYF. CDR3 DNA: TGTGCCAGCAGCCCTACAGGGTATCCCACAGATACGCAGTATTTT.

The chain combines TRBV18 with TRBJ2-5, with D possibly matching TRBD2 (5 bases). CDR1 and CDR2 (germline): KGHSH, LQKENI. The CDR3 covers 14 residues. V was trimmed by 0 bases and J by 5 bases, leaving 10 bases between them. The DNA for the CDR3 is TGTGCCAGCTCACCACCTTCAAGGAGGGAGACCCAGTACTTC. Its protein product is CASSPPSRRETQYF.

The CDR3 DNA reads TGTGCCAGCAGCGTAGAGGCGGGGCAGGGCGGCACAGATACGCAGTATTTT. Translation: CASSVEAGQGGTDTQYF. The chain combines TRBV9 with TRBJ2-3; D is possibly TRBD2 (6 bases). Germline CDR1 SGDLS, CDR2 YYNGEE. The length of the CDR3 is 17 residues. Trimming shortened V by 0 bases and J by 1 base, and 15 bases separated the two germline ends.

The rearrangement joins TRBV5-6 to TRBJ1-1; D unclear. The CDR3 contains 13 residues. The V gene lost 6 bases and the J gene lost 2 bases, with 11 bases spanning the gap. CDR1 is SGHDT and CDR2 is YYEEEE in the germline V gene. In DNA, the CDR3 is TGTGCCAGCACTCTGGGGAGAAACACTGAAGCTTTCTTT. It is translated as CASTLGRNTEAFF.

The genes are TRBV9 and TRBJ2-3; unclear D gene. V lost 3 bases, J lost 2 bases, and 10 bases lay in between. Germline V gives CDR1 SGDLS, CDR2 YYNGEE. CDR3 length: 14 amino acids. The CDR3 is CASSARADTDTQYF. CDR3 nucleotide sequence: TGTGCCAGCAGCGCCCGCGCTGACACAGATACGCAGTATTTT.

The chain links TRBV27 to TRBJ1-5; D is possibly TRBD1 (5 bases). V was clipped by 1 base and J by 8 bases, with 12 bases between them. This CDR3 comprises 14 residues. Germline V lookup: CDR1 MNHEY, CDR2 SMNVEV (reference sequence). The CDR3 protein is CASSLWRGGEPQHF. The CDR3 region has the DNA TGTGCCAGCAGTTTATGGAGGGGAGGTGAGCCCCAGCATTTT.

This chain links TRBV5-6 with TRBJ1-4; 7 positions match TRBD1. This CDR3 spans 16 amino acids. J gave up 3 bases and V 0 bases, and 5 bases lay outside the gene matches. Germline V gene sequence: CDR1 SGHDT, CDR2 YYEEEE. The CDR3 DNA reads TGTGCCAGCAGCTTGGGTGAGGGGGCTGCTAATGAAAAACTGTTTTTT. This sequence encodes CASSLGEGAANEKLFF. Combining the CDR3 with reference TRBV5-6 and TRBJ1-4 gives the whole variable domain DAGVTQSPTHLIKTRGQQVTLRCSPKSGHDTVSWYQQALGQGPQFIFQYYEEEERQRGNFPDRFSGHQFPNYSSELNVNALLLGDSALYLCASSLGEGAANEKLFFGSGTQLSVL.

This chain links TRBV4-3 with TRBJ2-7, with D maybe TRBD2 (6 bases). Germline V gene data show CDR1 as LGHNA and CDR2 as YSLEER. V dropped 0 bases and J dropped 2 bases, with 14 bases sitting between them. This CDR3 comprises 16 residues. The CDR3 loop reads CASSQDGGTWAYEQYF. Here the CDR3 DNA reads TGCGCCAGCAGCCAAGACGGAGGGACCTGGGCCTACGAGCAGTACTTC.

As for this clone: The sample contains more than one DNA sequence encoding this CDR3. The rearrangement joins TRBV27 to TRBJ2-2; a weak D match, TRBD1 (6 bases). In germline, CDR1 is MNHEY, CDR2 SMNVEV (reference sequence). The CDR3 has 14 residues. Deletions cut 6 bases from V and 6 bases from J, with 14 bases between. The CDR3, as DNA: TGTGCCAGCAGCCCTACCCAGGGGTCCGGGGAGCTGTTTTTT. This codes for CASSPTQGSGELFF.

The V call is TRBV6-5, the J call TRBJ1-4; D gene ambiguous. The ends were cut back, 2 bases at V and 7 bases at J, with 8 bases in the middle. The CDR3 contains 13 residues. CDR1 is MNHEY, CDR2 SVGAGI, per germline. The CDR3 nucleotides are TGTGCCAGCAGTTACGTCCTTTCTGAAAAACTGTTTTTT. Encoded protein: CASSYVLSEKLFF.

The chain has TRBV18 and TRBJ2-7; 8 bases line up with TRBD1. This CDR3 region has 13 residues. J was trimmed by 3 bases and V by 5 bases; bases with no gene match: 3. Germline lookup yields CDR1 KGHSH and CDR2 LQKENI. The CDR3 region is CASSFGTGYEQYF. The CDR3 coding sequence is TGTGCCAGCTCATTCGGGACAGGCTACGAGCAGTACTTC. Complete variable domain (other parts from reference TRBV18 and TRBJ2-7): NAGVMQNPRHLVRRRGQEARLRCSPMKGHSHVYWYRQLPEEGLKFMVYLQKENIIDESGMPKERFSAEFPKEGPSILRIQQVVRGDSAAYFCASSFGTGYEQYFGPGTRLTVT.

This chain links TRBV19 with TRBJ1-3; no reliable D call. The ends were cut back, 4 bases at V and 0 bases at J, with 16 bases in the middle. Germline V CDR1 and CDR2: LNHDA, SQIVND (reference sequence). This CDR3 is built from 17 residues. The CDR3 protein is CASSRGSVTDSGNTIYF. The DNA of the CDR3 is TGTGCCAGTAGTAGAGGGTCGGTCACAGACTCTGGAAACACCATATATTTT. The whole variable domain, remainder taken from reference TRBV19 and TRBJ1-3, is DGGITQSPKYLFRKEGQNVTLSCEQNLNHDAMYWYRQDPGQGLRLIYYSQIVNDFQKGDIAEGYSVSREKKESFPLTVTSAQKNPTAFYLCASSRGSVTDSGNTIYFGEGSWLTVV.

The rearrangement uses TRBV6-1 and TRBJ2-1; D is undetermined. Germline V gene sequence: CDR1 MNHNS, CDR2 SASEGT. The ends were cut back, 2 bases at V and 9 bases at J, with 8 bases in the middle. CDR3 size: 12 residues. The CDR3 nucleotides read TGTGCCAGCAGTGAATCAGTTGGTGAGCAGTTCTTC. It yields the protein CASSESVGEQFF.

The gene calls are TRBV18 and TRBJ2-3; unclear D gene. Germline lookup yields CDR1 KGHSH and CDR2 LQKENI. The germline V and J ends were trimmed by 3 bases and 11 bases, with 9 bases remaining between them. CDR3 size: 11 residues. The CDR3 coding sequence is TGTGCCAGCTCACCTCGCGAAAGGCAGTATTTT. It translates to CASSPRERQYF. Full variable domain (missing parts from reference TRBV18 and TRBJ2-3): NAGVMQNPRHLVRRRGQEARLRCSPMKGHSHVYWYRQLPEEGLKFMVYLQKENIIDESGMPKERFSAEFPKEGPSILRIQQVVRGDSAAYFCASSPRERQYFGPGTRLTVL.

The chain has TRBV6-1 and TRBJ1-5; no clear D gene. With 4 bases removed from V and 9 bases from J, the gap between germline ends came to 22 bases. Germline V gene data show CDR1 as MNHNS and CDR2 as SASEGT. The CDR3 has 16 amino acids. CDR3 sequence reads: CASSARSSSTRSPQHF. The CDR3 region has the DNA TGTGCCAGCAGTGCGCGATCCTCATCCACCCGATCGCCCCAGCATTTT.

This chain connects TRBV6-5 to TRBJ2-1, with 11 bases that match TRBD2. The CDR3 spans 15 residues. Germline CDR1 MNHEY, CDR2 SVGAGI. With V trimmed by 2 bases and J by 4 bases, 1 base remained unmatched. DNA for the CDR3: TGTGCCAGCAGTTACACTAGCGGGAGATACAATGAGCAGTTCTTC. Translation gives CASSYTSGRYNEQFF.

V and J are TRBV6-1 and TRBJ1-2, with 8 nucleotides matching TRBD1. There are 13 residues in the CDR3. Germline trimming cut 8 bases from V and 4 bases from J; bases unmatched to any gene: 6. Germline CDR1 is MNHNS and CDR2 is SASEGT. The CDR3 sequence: CASGDRRTYGYTF. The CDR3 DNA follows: TGTGCCAGCGGGGACAGGCGAACCTATGGCTACACCTTC.

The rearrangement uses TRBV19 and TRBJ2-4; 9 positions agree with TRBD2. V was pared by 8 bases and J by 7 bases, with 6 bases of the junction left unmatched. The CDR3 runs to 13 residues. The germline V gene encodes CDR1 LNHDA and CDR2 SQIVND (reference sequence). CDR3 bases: TGTGCCAGTGCTTTAGCGGGAGCGAACATTCAGTACTTC. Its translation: CASALAGANIQYF. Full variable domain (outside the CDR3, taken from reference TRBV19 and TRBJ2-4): DGGITQSPKYLFRKEGQNVTLSCEQNLNHDAMYWYRQDPGQGLRLIYYSQIVNDFQKGDIAEGYSVSREKKESFPLTVTSAQKNPTAFYLCASALAGANIQYFGAGTRLSVL.

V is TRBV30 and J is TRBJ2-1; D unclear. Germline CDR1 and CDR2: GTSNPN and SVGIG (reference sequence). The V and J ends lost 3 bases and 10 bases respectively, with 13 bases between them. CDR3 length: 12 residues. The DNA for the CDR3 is TGTGCCTGGAGCCCCAGGTTTTTGGAGCAGTTCTTC. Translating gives CAWSPRFLEQFF.

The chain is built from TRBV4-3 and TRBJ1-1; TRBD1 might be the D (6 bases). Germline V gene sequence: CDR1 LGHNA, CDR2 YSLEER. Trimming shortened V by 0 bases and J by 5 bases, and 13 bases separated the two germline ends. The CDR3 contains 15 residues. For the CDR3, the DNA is TGCGCCAGCAGCCAAGAGACAGGCCTTGGGACTGAAGCTTTCTTT. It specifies CASSQETGLGTEAFF.

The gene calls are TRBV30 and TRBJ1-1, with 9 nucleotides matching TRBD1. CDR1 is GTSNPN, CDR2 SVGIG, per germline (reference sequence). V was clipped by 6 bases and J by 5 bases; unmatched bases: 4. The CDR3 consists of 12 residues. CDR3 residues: CACMTGGTEAFF. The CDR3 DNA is TGTGCCTGCATGACAGGGGGGACTGAAGCTTTCTTT. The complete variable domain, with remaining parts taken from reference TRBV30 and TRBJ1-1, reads SQTIHQWPATLVQPVGSPLSLECTVEGTSNPNLYWYRQAAGRGLQLLFYSVGIGQISSEVPQNLSASRPQDRQFILSSKKLLLSDSGFYLCACMTGGTEAFFGQGTRLTVV.

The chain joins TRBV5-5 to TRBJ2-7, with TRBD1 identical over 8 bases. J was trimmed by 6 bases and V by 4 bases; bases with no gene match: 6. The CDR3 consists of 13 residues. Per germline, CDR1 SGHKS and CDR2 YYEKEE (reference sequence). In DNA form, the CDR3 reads TGTGCCAGCAGCGGACAGGGAATCGGCGAGCAGTACTTC. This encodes CASSGQGIGEQYF.

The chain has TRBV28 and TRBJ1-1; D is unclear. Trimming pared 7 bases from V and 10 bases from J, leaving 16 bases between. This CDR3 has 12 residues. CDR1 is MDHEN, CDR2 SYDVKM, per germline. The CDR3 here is CASKTGSQRAFF. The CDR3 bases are TGTGCCAGCAAAACTGGATCGCAGCGAGCTTTCTTT.